This T cell receptor (beta chain) was documented in a study of blood T cell repertoires in COVID-19. Looking at the study overall: T cells, B-cell-depleted T cells, or PBMCs provided the cDNA or gDNA that served as material.

Original methodology: Reference gene primer amplification gave estimated nucleated cell counts. Sequencing used immunoSEQ multiplex PCR; TCRdb keeps in-frame clones, though not all of them. V and J calls and clone size are given by that table; D and trimming were obtained from the DNA. Here the sample spans some 270,000 clones, about 90% being singletons. The CDR3 is made up of 15 amino acids. Germline trimming cut 4 bases from V and 4 bases from J; bases unmatched to any gene: 10. From germline, CDR1 is SGHRS and CDR2 YFSETQ. Participant age was roughly 18 to 95 years, and participants resided in fewer than 30 US areas. Participants were placed into cohorts based on the clinical history they reported.

This sequence was found in a woman aged 60-70 years who had recovered from COVID-19. Sequencing was performed on PBMCs or T cells enriched from blood (not recorded which). The gene calls are TRBV5-1 and TRBJ1-2, with 7 bases matching TRBD1. CDR3 DNA: TGCGCCAGCAGCCTCGAGGGACAGACGATCTATGGCTACACCTTC. It translates to CASSLEGQTIYGYTF.